This T cell receptor (beta chain) was sequenced for a study of cytomegalovirus exposure and HLA in healthy donors. In regard to this clone: No antigen is known for it.

The CDR3 is 14 residues long. With 6 bases clipped from V and 1 base from J, the junction kept 2 bases outside the gene matches. Per germline, CDR1 SNHLY and CDR2 FYNNEI. PCR was performed using 60 Vbeta and 13 Jbeta primers. Profiled with immunoSEQ multiplex PCR; TCRdb holds only in-frame clones, not every one. The sample lists roughly 130,000 clones; about 81% were seen once. Study findings and constraints: Cytomegalovirus-associated status was assigned to around 160 TCR beta chains.

This TCR was sampled from a woman in her thirties or forties in good health and CMV-seropositive. The chain uses TRBV2 and TRBJ2-5, with 10 bases matching TRBD1. The specimen was PBMCs. The DNA of the CDR3 is TGTGCCAGCAGGAGGGACAGGGGCCAAGAGACCCAGTACTTC. Amino acids: CASRRDRGQETQYF.